The 31 T cell receptor beta chains in this list originate from one sample, sequenced in a study of CD8 T cells in Susac syndrome. The authors reverse transcribed about 0.5 to 1 ug RNA with random hexamers. TCRdb reprocessed the immunoSEQ multiplex PCR reads with MiXCR, giving one entry per CDR3 protein. The data show around 170,000 distinct CDR3 sequences, with 85% to 95% seen just once and over 0.095% held by the top ten. What was sequenced was CD4+ T cells from PBMCs. These receptors all come from a human donor with Susac syndrome.

This clonotype was counted once. V gene TRBV6-5 combines with J gene TRBJ1-1, with no clear D. This CDR3 region has 13 residues. Trimming removed 2 bases at V and 2 bases at J, with 6 bases between. CDR1 MNHEY and CDR2 SVGAGI come from the germline V gene. The CDR3 loop is CASSYRDNTEAFF. CDR3 nucleotides: TGTGCCAGCAGTTACAGAGATAACACTGAAGCTTTCTTT.

This clonotype was detected a few times. The rearrangement links TRBV11-2 to TRBJ2-5; 11 bases line up with TRBD1. The CDR3 runs to 15 residues. Trimming took 6 bases from V and 4 from J; bases not matched to a gene: 7. The germline gives CDR1 SGHAT, CDR2 FQNNGV. DNA of the CDR3: TGTGCCAGCAGAGCGGACAGGGGGCGCGGAGAGACCCAGTACTTC. Encoded protein: CASRADRGRGETQYF.

The rearrangement links TRBV29-1 to TRBJ2-2, with D uncertain. Germline lookup yields CDR1 SQVTM and CDR2 ANQGSEA. The V gene lost 3 bases and the J gene lost 1 base, with 6 bases spanning the gap. The length of the CDR3 is 13 residues. CDR3 sequence (DNA): TGCAGCGTTGATGTGGGGAACACCGGGGAGCTGTTTTTT. Its translation is CSVDVGNTGELFF.

V usage is TRBV4-1 and J usage is TRBJ2-3; D may be TRBD1 or TRBD2 (5 bases each). V was clipped by 0 bases and J by 8 bases, with 18 bases between them. This CDR3 is built from 16 residues. Germline V gene data show CDR1 as MGHRA and CDR2 as YSYEKL. The CDR3 loop is CASSQEGRLAPGTQYF. In DNA form, the CDR3 reads TGCGCCAGCAGCCAAGAGGGGCGGCTAGCACCTGGTACGCAGTATTTT.

The chain employs TRBV20-1 and TRBJ2-2; 12 positions agree with TRBD2. V lost 5 bases and J lost 6; bases outside the gene matches: 4. Germline V gene sequence: CDR1 DFQATT, CDR2 SNEGSKA (reference sequence). The CDR3 is made up of 14 amino acids. As DNA, the CDR3 is TGCAGTGCTCGACTAGCGGGGGCTGCCGGGGAGCTGTTTTTT. Translation: CSARLAGAAGELFF.

This clonotype was seen just once. V and J are TRBV12-3 or TRBV12-4 and TRBJ2-1; 13 positions match TRBD2. Trimming cost V 5 bases and J 4 bases; bases outside gene matches: 5. The CDR3 is made up of 16 amino acids. The chain's CDR3 is CASSKLAGGQYNEQFF. The CDR3 DNA reads TGTGCCAGCAGTAAACTAGCGGGGGGGCAGTACAATGAGCAGTTCTTC.

The chain uses TRBV4-1 and TRBJ1-1; 9 positions match TRBD1. Germline lookup yields CDR1 MGHRA and CDR2 YSYEKL. The ends lost 1 base at V and 4 bases at J; junction bases unmatched: 4. This CDR3 contains 15 residues. CDR3 in DNA: TGCGCCAGCAGCCAAGGGGACAGGGTCATCACTGAAGCTTTCTTT. This sequence encodes CASSQGDRVITEAFF.

The chain carries TRBV18 and TRBJ2-1, with unresolved D. Trimming shortened V by 0 bases and J by 3 bases, and 3 bases separated the two germline ends. CDR3 length: 13 residues. The germline V gene encodes CDR1 KGHSH and CDR2 LQKENI. CDR3 sequence (DNA): TGTGCCAGCTCACCACCATTCTACAATGAGCAGTTCTTC. Its translation: CASSPPFYNEQFF.

The genes are TRBV11-2 and TRBJ1-1; tentatively, D is TRBD1 (6 bases). The V end lost 4 bases, the J end lost 2 bases, and 20 bases lay between the germline ends. Germline-derived CDR1 and CDR2 are SGHAT and FQNNGV. This CDR3 spans 17 amino acids. CDR3 DNA sequence: TGTGCCAGCAGCTCCCCCGCGGCAGGGGCATATAACACTGAAGCTTTCTTT. Protein product: CASSSPAAGAYNTEAFF.

The chain employs TRBV5-4 and TRBJ1-2, with 9 nucleotides matching TRBD1. Germline CDR1 reads SGHNT; CDR2 reads YYREEE (reference sequence). V dropped 0 bases and J dropped 3; count of bases not matched to a gene: 3. The CDR3 consists of 15 residues. The chain's CDR3 is CASSLDRGLDYGYTF. DNA for the CDR3: TGTGCCAGCAGCTTGGACAGGGGGCTGGACTATGGCTACACCTTC.

The rearrangement uses TRBV30 and TRBJ2-5; D gene unclear. Trimming left V 0 bases short and J 2 bases short, with 7 bases between. Germline V gene data show CDR1 as GTSNPN and CDR2 as SVGIG (reference sequence). The CDR3 sequence is 13 residues long. The CDR3 DNA follows: TGTGCCTGGAGTGTCGGAGTACAAGAGACCCAGTACTTC. It yields the protein CAWSVGVQETQYF.

V usage is TRBV20-1 and J usage is TRBJ1-2, with 7 bases aligning to TRBD1. The CDR3 runs 12 residues. From germline, CDR1 is DFQATT and CDR2 SNEGSKA (reference sequence). The J segment lost 8 bases and the V segment lost 5 bases, leaving 8 bases of the junction unmatched. CDR3: CSAFTGAGGYTF. The CDR3, as DNA: TGCAGTGCTTTTACAGGGGCTGGGGGCTACACCTTC.

This chain uses TRBV12-3 or TRBV12-4 with TRBJ2-3, with TRBD2 matching over 11 bases. This CDR3 is built from 15 residues. V lost 6 bases and J lost 1; bases outside the gene matches: 3. Here the CDR3 reads CASRELAGGTDTQYF. The CDR3 DNA is TGTGCCAGCAGGGAACTAGCGGGGGGCACAGATACGCAGTATTTT.

The rearrangement joins TRBV5-1 to TRBJ2-2; D unclear. This CDR3 spans 15 amino acids. CDR1 is SGHRS and CDR2 is YFSETQ in the germline V gene. V lost 0 bases and J lost 1, with 7 bases in between. CDR3: CASSLAAENTGELFF. CDR3 bases: TGCGCCAGCAGCTTGGCTGCGGAGAACACCGGGGAGCTGTTTTTT.

The rearrangement uses TRBV2 and TRBJ2-6; D perhaps matches TRBD1 (6 bases). Germline V gene sequence: CDR1 SNHLY, CDR2 FYNNEI. V was pared by 2 bases and J by 4 bases, with 12 bases between. The CDR3 has 16 residues. The CDR3 protein is CASSETRGKGANVLTF. The CDR3 region has the DNA TGTGCCAGCAGTGAAACCAGGGGAAAGGGGGCCAACGTCCTGACTTTC.

This clonotype showed up just once. The chain uses TRBV20-1 and TRBJ1-2; 7 bases are a match to TRBD1. Trimming at V came to 5 bases and at J to 8 bases, leaving 17 bases not matched to a gene. This CDR3 has 15 amino acids. Germline lookup yields CDR1 DFQATT and CDR2 SNEGSKA (reference sequence). CDR3 sequence: CSAPRQGEIFAGYTF. The CDR3 DNA reads TGCAGTGCTCCTCGACAGGGTGAGATCTTCGCGGGCTACACCTTC.

This chain uses TRBV4-1 with TRBJ2-1; D call uncertain. Germline CDR1 MGHRA, CDR2 YSYEKL. V shed 0 bases and J shed 8 bases, with 8 bases lying between them. The CDR3 covers 13 residues. The CDR3 coding sequence is TGCGCCAGCAGCCAAGATCGCCTCGATGAGCAGTTCTTC. It specifies CASSQDRLDEQFF.

The chain joins TRBV20-1 to TRBJ1-5; the D is unclear. Germline-derived CDR1 and CDR2 are DFQATT and SNEGSKA (reference sequence). The ends were cut back, 0 bases at V and 0 bases at J, with 9 bases in the middle. This CDR3 comprises 15 residues. In DNA form, the CDR3 reads TGCAGTGCTAGAGATCGCACATTTAGCAATCAGCCCCAGCATTTT. Translated, it gives CSARDRTFSNQPQHF.

V usage is TRBV27 and J usage is TRBJ2-7, with D perhaps TRBD2 (5 bases). The V gene lost 5 bases and the J gene lost 2 bases, with 10 bases spanning the gap. This CDR3 spans 13 amino acids. CDR1 and CDR2 from the germline V gene are MNHEY and SMNVEV (reference sequence). The CDR3 protein is CASSPGLAYEQYF. The CDR3 nucleotides are TGTGCCAGCAGTCCTGGACTTGCCTACGAGCAGTACTTC.

This chain connects TRBV30 to TRBJ1-6; TRBD1 agrees at 7 bases. CDR3 length: 12 amino acids. CDR1 is GTSNPN, CDR2 SVGIG, per germline (reference sequence). J lost 7 bases, V lost 5 bases, and 2 bases had no gene match. Here the CDR3 reads CAWDRVNSPLHF. The CDR3 DNA reads TGTGCCTGGGACAGGGTAAATTCACCCCTCCACTTT.

The chain uses TRBV7-2 and TRBJ2-2; D gene ambiguous. The CDR3 runs to 14 residues. Trimming pared 1 base from V and 4 bases from J, leaving 7 bases between. Germline V gives CDR1 SGHTA, CDR2 FQGNSA. The CDR3: CASSLELSTGELFF. The CDR3 coding sequence is TGTGCCAGCAGCTTAGAACTGTCCACCGGGGAGCTGTTTTTT.

The chain uses TRBV2 and TRBJ1-2; the D gene is possibly TRBD1 (5 bases). The V gene lost 3 bases and the J gene lost 8 bases, with 16 bases spanning the gap. The CDR3 is made up of 14 amino acids. The germline V gene encodes CDR1 SNHLY and CDR2 FYNNEI. The CDR3 bases are TGTGCCAGCAGTGATTTCCGGGGCGCGCAAGGCTACACCTTC. Amino acid sequence: CASSDFRGAQGYTF.

The V and J genes are TRBV30 and TRBJ1-1; the D is unclear. Germline V gene data show CDR1 as GTSNPN and CDR2 as SVGIG (reference sequence). CDR3 length: 14 residues. V was clipped by 2 bases and J by 0 bases, with 10 bases between them. CDR3 loop: CAWSPGRMNTEAFF. In DNA form, the CDR3 reads TGTGCCTGGAGTCCGGGCAGGATGAACACTGAAGCTTTCTTT.

The rearrangement joins TRBV12-3 or TRBV12-4 to TRBJ1-2; weak D call: TRBD1 (5 bases). CDR3 length: 13 residues. Trimming took off 8 bases at V and 2 bases at J, with 12 bases between the two ends. CDR3 nucleotides: TGTGCCAGCGGAGAGGGGACCAACTATGGCTACACCTTC. Residues: CASGEGTNYGYTF.

The V call is TRBV19, the J call TRBJ1-1, with D perhaps matching TRBD1 (5 bases). V lost 6 bases and J lost 4, with 12 bases in between. This CDR3 has 13 residues. CDR1 is LNHDA and CDR2 is SQIVND in the germline V gene (reference sequence). The CDR3 nucleotides are TGTGCCAGTAGCCTACTGGGGACCACTGAAGCTTTCTTT. Amino acids: CASSLLGTTEAFF.

This clonotype was seen at least ten times. The chain carries TRBV7-8 and TRBJ2-7; the D gene could be TRBD1 or TRBD2 (5 bases each). Germline V gene data show CDR1 as SGHVS and CDR2 as FQNEAQ. The CDR3 consists of 12 residues. The V gene lost 4 bases and the J gene lost 5 bases, with 9 bases spanning the gap. The DNA for the CDR3 is TGTGCCAGCAGCTCGGGACGGAACGAGCAGTACTTC. As protein: CASSSGRNEQYF. The full variable domain, rest sourced from reference TRBV7-8 and TRBJ2-7, is GAGVSQSPRYKVAKRGQDVALRCDPISGHVSLFWYQQALGQGPEFLTYFQNEAQLDKSGLPSDRFFAERPEGSVSTLKIQRTQQEDSAVYLCASSSGRNEQYFGPGTRLTVT.

This chain uses TRBV7-9 with TRBJ1-1; TRBD1 agrees at 7 bases. The germline gives CDR1 SEHNR, CDR2 FQNEAQ (reference sequence). Trimming removed 5 bases from V and 1 base from J; junction bases left unmatched: 7. The CDR3 consists of 15 residues. CDR3 nucleotides: TGTGCCAGCAGCCCCACGCGGACAGGGAACACTGAAGCTTTCTTT. This translates into CASSPTRTGNTEAFF.

This clonotype has only one observation. The V and J genes are TRBV5-4 and TRBJ2-6; D is uncertain. Between the trimmed V and J ends, which lost 0 bases and 0 bases, there was a span of 7 bases. Per the germline V gene, CDR1 is SGHNT and CDR2 is YYREEE (reference sequence). This CDR3 has 16 residues. The CDR3 nucleotides are TGTGCCAGCAGCTTGGTTACGGCCTCTGGGGCCAACGTCCTGACTTTC. It is translated as CASSLVTASGANVLTF.

Only a few counts were recorded for this clonotype. The genes are TRBV20-1 and TRBJ1-1; D might be TRBD1 (6 bases). Germline V lookup: CDR1 DFQATT, CDR2 SNEGSKA (reference sequence). This CDR3 is built from 13 residues. The V end lost 5 bases, the J end lost 1 base, and 11 bases lay between the germline ends. Here the CDR3 DNA reads TGCAGTGCTCGGGAAGGGGGGAACACTGAAGCTTTCTTT. The encoded protein is CSAREGGNTEAFF.

This clonotype showed up just once. The V gene is TRBV20-1, the J gene TRBJ2-3; 8 bases are shared with TRBD2. The junction had 3 bases not matched to a gene; V was cut back by 0 bases and J by 4 bases. The germline V gene encodes CDR1 DFQATT and CDR2 SNEGSKA (reference sequence). This CDR3 comprises 14 residues. The CDR3 bases are TGCAGTGCTAGAGATCAGCGGGGGTCAGATACGCAGTATTTT. Amino acid sequence: CSARDQRGSDTQYF.

This clonotype was seen only once. V and J are TRBV28 and TRBJ2-3, with 10 bases lining up with TRBD2. Per germline, CDR1 MDHEN and CDR2 SYDVKM. The V gene end was trimmed by 4 bases and the J gene end by 5 bases; junction bases not matched to a gene: 6. CDR3 length: 15 amino acids. CDR3 sequence (DNA): TGTGCCAGCAGTTCCTCCGGGACTAGCGTAGATACGCAGTATTTT. The encoded protein is CASSSSGTSVDTQYF.